In its sample, the clone carrying this T cell receptor beta chain was seen a few times. Its antigen is currently unknown. The germline gives CDR1 SQVTM, CDR2 ANQGSEA. Deletions cut 6 bases from V and 0 bases from J, with 11 bases between. The CDR3 has 13 amino acids. These data come from a study of response to subunit inactivated influenza vaccine. Study observations and caveats: A suggestion made by the authors is that each seasonal influenza vaccination recruits few new T cells.

TCRdb re-derived calls from the RT-PCR reads in MiXCR, one entry per CDR3 protein. The profile shows about 310,000 distinct CDR3 sequences, roughly 22% of them singletons. The receptor's source is a man aged 50 to 69 who received an inactivated influenza vaccine. Source: PBMCs from blood, taken 21 months after vaccination. V is TRBV29-1 and J is TRBJ1-1, with D possibly matching TRBD1 (5 bases). CDR3 DNA sequence: TGCAGCGTCCCCACAGGTATGAACACTGAAGCTTTCTTT. This codes for CSVPTGMNTEAFF.